The 21 T cell receptor beta chains reported below all come from one sample, sequenced in a study of read filtering for tumor transcriptome and immune sequencing. From approximately 430 ng of RNA, a library with molecular barcoded alpha/delta and beta/gamma adaptors was made. TCRdb fed the reads into MiXCR, producing one record per CDR3 protein. The table lists tens of thousands of distinct CDR3 sequences, roughly an eighth of them singletons. Material for sequencing was a population of CD138-negative cells sorted from bone marrow. The origin of the receptors is a donor aged 40 or over with multiple myeloma.

The sample holds many counts of this clonotype. This sequence joins TRBV5-1 and TRBJ2-1; the match to TRBD1 covers 7 bases. The CDR3 is made up of 14 amino acids. The V and J ends lost 6 bases and 5 bases, in that order; junction bases with no gene match: 8. The germline CDR1 and CDR2 sequences are SGHRS and YFSETQ. For the CDR3, the DNA is TGCGCCAGCACGCGAGGACAGGAAAACAATGAGCAGTTCTTC. Its translation: CASTRGQENNEQFF.

In this sample, this clonotype turned up a few times. The chain joins TRBV30 to TRBJ1-4; 7 bases are a match to TRBD1. The V and J ends lost 1 base and 0 bases, in that order; junction bases with no gene match: 5. The germline CDR1 and CDR2 sequences are GTSNPN and SVGIG (reference sequence). The CDR3 has 16 residues. The CDR3 reads CAWSAGDRATNEKLFF. The CDR3 DNA reads as TGTGCCTGGAGTGCCGGGGACAGAGCAACTAATGAAAAACTGTTTTTT. Full variable domain (rest looked up from reference TRBV30 and TRBJ1-4): SQTIHQWPATLVQPVGSPLSLECTVEGTSNPNLYWYRQAAGRGLQLLFYSVGIGQISSEVPQNLSASRPQDRQFILSSKKLLLSDSGFYLCAWSAGDRATNEKLFFGSGTQLSVL.

This clonotype was seen repeatedly, ten times or more. This chain links TRBV27 with TRBJ1-2; unclear D gene. In germline, CDR1 is MNHEY, CDR2 SMNVEV (reference sequence). This CDR3 spans 14 amino acids. Between the trimmed V and J ends, which lost 5 bases and 5 bases, there was a span of 15 bases. In DNA, the CDR3 is TGTGCCAGCAGTAAGGAGGCTCCTCGATATGGCTACACCTTC. Translation: CASSKEAPRYGYTF.

This clonotype was detected ten times or more. CDR3 coding DNA: TGTGCCACCAGCAGAGATCTGACCGAGGGACCTAGCACAGATACGCAGTATTTT. Its protein is CATSRDLTEGPSTDTQYF. The chain carries TRBV15 and TRBJ2-3, with D perhaps TRBD1 or TRBD2 (5 bases each). Germline CDR1 reads LNHNV; CDR2 reads YYDKDF (reference sequence). V lost 0 bases and J 0 bases, leaving 16 bases between the germline ends. The CDR3 is 18 amino acids.

This clonotype was counted ten times or more. The DNA for the CDR3 is TGTGCCAGCAGTGGTACTCGGACTAGCGGGAGTTGGGCAGATACGCAGTATTTT. Its protein product is CASSGTRTSGSWADTQYF. The rearrangement links TRBV6-5 to TRBJ2-3, with TRBD2 identical over 13 bases. The CDR3 has 18 amino acids. V gave up 5 bases and J gave up 4 bases; unmatched junction bases: 12. From germline, CDR1 is MNHEY and CDR2 SVGAGI.

This clonotype was seen many times. The chain is built from TRBV5-6 and TRBJ2-3; D is perhaps TRBD1 or TRBD2 (6 bases each). Germline V lookup: CDR1 SGHDT, CDR2 YYEEEE. The CDR3 has 16 amino acids. Trimming took 4 bases from V and 4 from J, leaving 19 bases between them. The chain's CDR3 is CASSPSGAHSSDTQYF. In DNA form, the CDR3 reads TGTGCCAGCAGCCCCTCGGGGGCGCATTCTTCAGATACGCAGTATTTT.

This clonotype was found many times. The V call is TRBV7-9, the J call TRBJ2-2; 9 positions agree with TRBD1. Per the germline V gene, CDR1 is SEHNR and CDR2 is FQNEAQ (reference sequence). The CDR3 covers 13 residues. V lost 8 bases to trimming and J lost 8 bases; unmatched junction nucleotides: 6. The CDR3 DNA sequence: TGTGCCAGCCGGACAGGGGAAGGAGGGGAGCTGTTTTTT. Its protein product is CASRTGEGGELFF. Complete variable domain (other parts from reference TRBV7-9 and TRBJ2-2): DTGVSQNPRHKITKRGQNVTFRCDPISEHNRLYWYRQTLGQGPEFLTYFQNEAQLEKSRLLSDRFSAERPKGSFSTLEIQRTEQGDSAMYLCASRTGEGGELFFGEGSRLTVL.

As for this clonotype: One end of the junction is discordant with germline, which a read error may explain. The chain links TRBV9 to TRBJ2-3, with D perhaps TRBD1 or TRBD2 (6 bases each). Germline CDR1 and CDR2: SGDLS and YYNGEE. The CDR3 contains 15 residues. The CDR3 DNA follows: TGTGCCAGCAGCGTAGGGGGGGCCGGCAAAGATACGCGGTATTTT. Protein sequence: CASSVGGAGKDTRYF.

This clonotype showed up many times. The chain joins TRBV29-1 to TRBJ2-7; 9 bases are a match to TRBD2. There are 15 residues in the CDR3. The trim removed 5 bases at V and 0 bases at J, leaving 8 bases unmatched. The germline gives CDR1 SQVTM, CDR2 ANQGSEA. Here the CDR3 reads CSVHILAGPSYEQYF. The DNA for the CDR3 is TGCAGCGTTCATATTCTAGCGGGGCCCTCCTACGAGCAGTACTTC.

By share, this clonotype ranks as medium-sized. The chain couples TRBV20-1 to TRBJ1-1; 10 positions match TRBD1. Judging by the DNA end, TRBJ2-7 fits better; the J call may be wrong. The CDR3 loop spans 13 amino acids. In germline, CDR1 is DFQATT, CDR2 SNEGSKA (reference sequence). CDR3 bases: TGCAGTGCTAGGATGGACAGGGGGAAAGAGCAGTACTTC. It translates to CSARMDRGKEQYF.

Only a few counts were recorded for this clonotype. The CDR3 here is CASSPRPRDRRLYTGELFF. The CDR3 region has the DNA TGTGCCAGCAGCCCTAGGCCCCGGGACCGACGCTTATACACCGGGGAGCTGTTTTTT. This chain uses TRBV11-2 with TRBJ2-2; tentatively, D is TRBD1 or TRBD2 (5 bases each). The germline gives CDR1 SGHAT, CDR2 FQNNGV. The CDR3 is 19 amino acids. Trimming stripped 5 bases from V and 3 bases from J, with 25 bases between.

By sample fraction, this clonotype is medium-sized (0.01 to 0.1%). This chain links TRBV28 with TRBJ2-7; D might be TRBD2 (6 bases). CDR1 is MDHEN, CDR2 SYDVKM, per germline. Trimming shortened V by 3 bases and J by 2 bases, and 11 bases separated the two germline ends. The CDR3 is made up of 14 amino acids. CDR3 residues: CASSFTAGTYEQYF. The CDR3 coding sequence is TGTGCCAGCAGTTTCACCGCGGGGACCTACGAGCAGTACTTC.

This clonotype was counted ten times or more. The genes are TRBV3-1 and TRBJ1-1, with D tentatively TRBD1 (5 bases). The ends were cut back, 5 bases at V and 4 bases at J, with 11 bases in the middle. The germline V gene encodes CDR1 LGHDT and CDR2 YNNKEL (reference sequence). CDR3 length: 13 amino acids. CDR3 sequence: CASSGGVGTEAFF. Here the CDR3 DNA reads TGTGCCAGCAGCGGGGGGGTCGGCACTGAAGCTTTCTTT.

This clonotype has a count of ten or more. The chain carries TRBV20-1 and TRBJ1-4; tentatively, D is TRBD1 (5 bases). The germline V and J ends were trimmed by 0 bases and 4 bases, with 15 bases remaining between them. CDR1 and CDR2 from the germline V gene are DFQATT and SNEGSKA (reference sequence). The CDR3 covers 16 residues. CDR3 residues: CSARDRQGGNNEKLFF. DNA of the CDR3: TGCAGTGCTAGAGATCGCCAGGGAGGTAATAATGAAAAACTGTTTTTT.

The table lists this clonotype with many counts. V gene TRBV20-1 combines with J gene TRBJ2-7; either TRBD1 or TRBD2 may fit D (5 bases each). The V end lost 0 bases, the J end lost 4 bases, and 13 bases lay between the germline ends. The germline V gene has CDR1 DFQATT and CDR2 SNEGSKA (reference sequence). The length of the CDR3 is 14 residues. The DNA for the CDR3 is TGCAGTGCTAGAGACCCCGACAGAGGGTACGAGCAGTACTTC. Residues: CSARDPDRGYEQYF.

This clonotype was picked up many times. The CDR3 loop is CASSFYVGSYEQYF. In DNA form, the CDR3 reads TGTGCCAGCAGTTTTTATGTGGGAAGCTACGAGCAGTACTTC. The chain recombines TRBV28 with TRBJ2-7, with unresolved D. Trimming took off 3 bases at V and 3 bases at J, with 12 bases between the two ends. This CDR3 region has 14 residues. Germline CDR1 MDHEN, CDR2 SYDVKM. Full variable domain (rest looked up from reference TRBV28 and TRBJ2-7): DVKVTQSSRYLVKRTGEKVFLECVQDMDHENMFWYRQDPGLGLRLIYFSYDVKMKEKGDIPEGYSVSREKKERFSLILESASTNQTSMYLCASSFYVGSYEQYFGPGTRLTVT.

The J gene is TRBJ2-7, the V gene TRBV20-1; the D gene is possibly TRBD1 (6 bases). The CDR3 sequence is 13 residues long. Per the germline V gene, CDR1 is DFQATT and CDR2 is SNEGSKA (reference sequence). CDR3 loop: CSTLKDSFYEQYF. CDR3 in DNA: TGCAGCACCTTAAAGGACAGCTTCTACGAGCAGTACTTC.

By sample share, this clonotype is medium-sized (0.01 to 0.1%). The V call is TRBV5-1, the J call TRBJ1-6; unclear D gene. Per germline, CDR1 SGHRS and CDR2 YFSETQ. The CDR3 contains 16 residues. V lost 0 bases and J 1 base, leaving 8 bases between the germline ends. The CDR3 sequence: CASSLAPRSYNSPLHF. CDR3 bases: TGCGCCAGCAGCTTGGCCCCCAGATCCTATAATTCACCCCTCCACTTT.

This clonotype appeared many times. This chain connects TRBV2 to TRBJ1-5; 7 bases line up with TRBD1. CDR1 is SNHLY, CDR2 FYNNEI, per germline. The V and J ends lost 8 bases and 6 bases, in that order; junction bases with no gene match: 7. The CDR3 has 13 amino acids. The CDR3 DNA reads TGTGCCAGCGCAGACAGGGAAGGTCAGCCCCAGCATTTT. It encodes CASADREGQPQHF.

This clonotype has only one observation. Written as DNA, the CDR3 is TGTGCCAGTAGTATTCCCGAGAGGTTAGGTGAGCAGTTCTTC. It yields the protein CASSIPERLGEQFF. The gene calls are TRBV19 and TRBJ2-1, with D unresolved. V gave up 3 bases and J gave up 9 bases, with 15 bases separating them. Germline CDR1 is LNHDA and CDR2 is SQIVND (reference sequence). The CDR3 has 14 amino acids.

This clonotype appeared a few times. The chain carries TRBV12-3 or TRBV12-4 and TRBJ1-5, with D possibly matching TRBD1 (5 bases). V lost 7 bases and J 6 bases, leaving 19 bases between the germline ends. The CDR3 runs to 15 residues. CDR3 region: CASTRGPNWGQPQHF. The CDR3 DNA follows: TGTGCCAGCACTAGGGGACCTAACTGGGGTCAGCCCCAGCATTTT.